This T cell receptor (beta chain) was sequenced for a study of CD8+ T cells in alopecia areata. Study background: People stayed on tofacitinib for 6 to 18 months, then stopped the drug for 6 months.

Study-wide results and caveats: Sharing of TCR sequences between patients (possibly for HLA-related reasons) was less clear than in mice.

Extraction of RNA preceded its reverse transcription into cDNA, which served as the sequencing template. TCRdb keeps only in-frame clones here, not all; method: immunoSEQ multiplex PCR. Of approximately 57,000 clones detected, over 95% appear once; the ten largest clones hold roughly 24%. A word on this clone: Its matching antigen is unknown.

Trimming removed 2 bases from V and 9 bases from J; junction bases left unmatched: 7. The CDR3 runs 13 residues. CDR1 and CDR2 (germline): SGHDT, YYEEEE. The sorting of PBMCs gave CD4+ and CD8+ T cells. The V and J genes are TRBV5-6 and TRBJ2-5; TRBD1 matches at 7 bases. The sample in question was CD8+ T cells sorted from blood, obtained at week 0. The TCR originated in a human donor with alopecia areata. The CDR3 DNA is TGTGCCAGCAGCTTAAGACAGGGTTTCGCCCAGTACTTC. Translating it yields CASSLRQGFAQYF. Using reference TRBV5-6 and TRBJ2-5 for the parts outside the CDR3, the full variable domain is DAGVTQSPTHLIKTRGQQVTLRCSPKSGHDTVSWYQQALGQGPQFIFQYYEEEERQRGNFPDRFSGHQFPNYSSELNVNALLLGDSALYLCASSLRQGFAQYFGPGTRLLVL.